These 29 T cell receptor beta chains came from one sample sequenced in a study of identical twins. TCRdb reprocessed the 5' RACE reads with MiXCR, giving one entry per CDR3 protein. In the table there are fewer than 450,000 distinct CDR3 sequences, 9% of which are singletons. Sample: naive T cells sorted from blood. The receptor set was obtained from a woman aged 45-59 years in good health.

This chain links TRBV12-3 or TRBV12-4 with TRBJ2-7, with 10 bases fitting TRBD2. The CDR3 consists of 17 residues. The ends lost 1 base at V and 9 bases at J; junction bases unmatched: 15. The CDR3 here is CASSLVLAGASYDGQYF. In nucleotides, the CDR3 is TGTGCCAGCAGTTTAGTTCTAGCGGGAGCTTCCTACGATGGGCAGTACTTC.

J is TRBJ1-6 and V is TRBV7-6; D perhaps matches TRBD1 (6 bases). Germline CDR1 reads SGHVS; CDR2 reads FNYEAQ. V shed 5 bases and J shed 3 bases, with 17 bases lying between them. The CDR3 runs 17 residues. The DNA for the CDR3 is TGTGCCAGCAGCCCACGGACAGCCCGTAACTATAATTCACCCCTCCACTTT. Translation: CASSPRTARNYNSPLHF.

This chain connects TRBV6-5 to TRBJ2-1; D perhaps matches TRBD2 (6 bases). The V end was cut by 0 bases, the J end by 9 bases, with 15 bases between. CDR1 is MNHEY, CDR2 SVGAGI, per germline. This CDR3 is 15 amino acids long. The CDR3 DNA follows: TGTGCCAGCAGTTACTCGCTTGGGGTGCGGGGTGAGCAGTTCTTC. This codes for CASSYSLGVRGEQFF.

This clonotype was observed many times. The CDR3 region has the DNA TGTGCCAGCAGTTACTTAAACGGCAGAGACTATGGCTACACCTTC. Its translation is CASSYLNGRDYGYTF. The gene calls are TRBV6-5 and TRBJ1-2; D call uncertain. The CDR3 sequence is 15 residues long. Germline CDR1 MNHEY, CDR2 SVGAGI. Trimming cost V 1 base and J 3 bases, with 12 bases left between them.

The chain uses TRBV20-1 and TRBJ2-7, with D perhaps matching TRBD1 (5 bases). The CDR3 length is 15 residues. The V end lost 0 bases, the J end lost 3 bases, and 15 bases lay between the germline ends. Germline lookup yields CDR1 DFQATT and CDR2 SNEGSKA (reference sequence). The CDR3 region has the DNA TGCAGTGCTAGAGATGAAGGGCAGGGCTTCTACGAGCAGTACTTC. Its protein is CSARDEGQGFYEQYF.

The rearrangement links TRBV29-1 to TRBJ2-5; no clear D. Germline values: CDR1 SQVTM, CDR2 ANQGSEA. The CDR3 consists of 14 residues. Trimming pared 4 bases from V and 0 bases from J, leaving 12 bases between. DNA of the CDR3: TGCAGCGTTGTTGGCTTACGGTACCAAGAGACCCAGTACTTC. It specifies CSVVGLRYQETQYF.

Here the CDR3 DNA reads TGTGCCTGGAACGGGGGAGGGTGGTCGGATGAGCAGTTCTTC. It translates to CAWNGGGWSDEQFF. The rearrangement uses TRBV30 and TRBJ2-1; TRBD2 agrees at 7 bases. This CDR3 has 14 amino acids. The V gene's germline CDR1 is GTSNPN and CDR2 SVGIG (reference sequence). V lost 4 bases and J lost 8; bases outside the gene matches: 11.

The CDR3 spells CASRVVGRRGDFYGYTF. CDR3 nucleotides: TGTGCCAGCAGGGTGGTCGGCAGGAGGGGTGATTTCTATGGCTACACCTTC. The chain has TRBV27 and TRBJ1-2; perhaps TRBD1 as D (5 bases). Trimming pared 6 bases from V and 4 bases from J, leaving 24 bases between. This CDR3 is built from 17 residues. CDR1 MNHEY and CDR2 SMNVEV come from the germline V gene (reference sequence).

This clonotype was seen a handful of times. The chain joins TRBV20-1 to TRBJ2-1; 13 bases are shared with TRBD2. The CDR3 spans 16 residues. Germline V gives CDR1 DFQATT, CDR2 SNEGSKA (reference sequence). Trimming at V came to 6 bases and at J to 4 bases, leaving 9 bases not matched to a gene. The CDR3 reads CSAPEGGLAGYNEQFF. In DNA, the CDR3 is TGCAGTGCCCCTGAGGGGGGACTAGCGGGGTACAATGAGCAGTTCTTC.

This clonotype was recorded at least ten times. This chain joins TRBV29-1 and TRBJ2-2; no clear D. Trimming cost V 6 bases and J 5 bases, with 16 bases left between them. The CDR3 totals 14 residues. In germline, CDR1 is SQVTM, CDR2 ANQGSEA. The CDR3 DNA sequence: TGCAGCGTCCTATACCGGGCTGGGACCGGGGAGCTGTTTTTT. It specifies CSVLYRAGTGELFF.

This rearrangement joins TRBV5-5 to TRBJ1-5; no firm D call. Between the trimmed V and J ends, which lost 0 bases and 1 base, there was a span of 5 bases. Per germline, CDR1 SGHKS and CDR2 YYEKEE (reference sequence). CDR3 size: 14 residues. The CDR3 loop is CASSLGWSNQPQHF. In DNA, the CDR3 is TGTGCCAGCAGCTTGGGATGGAGCAATCAGCCCCAGCATTTT.

This clonotype occurred many times. The rearrangement links TRBV5-1 to TRBJ2-7; D remains ambiguous. Germline lookup yields CDR1 SGHRS and CDR2 YFSETQ. CDR3 length: 15 residues. Trimming left V 1 base short and J 0 bases short, with 11 bases between. This CDR3 reads CASSLFPGLSYEQYF. The CDR3 DNA reads as TGCGCCAGCAGCTTGTTCCCGGGCCTCTCCTACGAGCAGTACTTC.

The chain recombines TRBV12-3 or TRBV12-4 with TRBJ1-3; no clear D gene. V dropped 2 bases and J dropped 1 base, with 9 bases sitting between them. There are 15 residues in the CDR3. The CDR3: CASSLLRGSGNTIYF. In nucleotides, the CDR3 is TGTGCCAGCAGTTTACTCCGCGGGTCTGGAAACACCATATATTTT.

This clonotype was counted ten times or more. V gene TRBV7-2 combines with J gene TRBJ2-3, with D hard to call. CDR1 SGHTA and CDR2 FQGNSA come from the germline V gene. The CDR3 totals 12 residues. Trimming took 1 base from V and 6 from J, leaving 5 bases between them. The CDR3 protein is CASSLVSDTQYF. The CDR3 DNA follows: TGTGCCAGCAGCTTAGTTTCGGATACGCAGTATTTT.

This clonotype was counted between two and nine times. The rearrangement uses TRBV18 and TRBJ2-7; TRBD1 matches 7 bases. CDR1 is KGHSH and CDR2 is LQKENI in the germline V gene. The CDR3 sequence is 14 residues long. The V gene end was trimmed by 3 bases and the J gene end by 3 bases; junction bases not matched to a gene: 5. In DNA form, the CDR3 reads TGTGCCAGCTCACCGCGAAGGGACAGCTACGAGCAGTACGTC. Its protein product is CASSPRRDSYEQYV.

This clonotype was counted a few times. The rearrangement joins TRBV12-3 or TRBV12-4 to TRBJ2-3; 10 bases fit TRBD2. V was pared by 4 bases and J by 0 bases, with 7 bases of the junction left unmatched. CDR3 size: 17 residues. The CDR3: CASSSTQTSGSTDTQYF. CDR3 DNA: TGTGCCAGCAGTTCTACCCAGACTAGCGGGAGCACAGATACGCAGTATTTT.

The count of this clonotype is one. A single base separates this from a much larger clone, so it may be a read error. V and J are TRBV7-9 and TRBJ2-1, with 12 bases matching TRBD1. V shed 2 bases, J shed 11 bases, and the junction held 10 bases outside the gene matches. Germline V gene sequence: CDR1 SEHNR, CDR2 FQNEAQ (reference sequence). The CDR3 length is 16 residues. DNA of the CDR3: TGTGCCAGCAGCTTACTATTGGGACAGGGGGCGAATCAGCAGTTCTTC. As protein: CASSLLLGQGANQQFF.

The chain recombines TRBV11-2 with TRBJ2-1; perhaps TRBD2 as D (5 bases). The CDR3 has 14 amino acids. Trimming stripped 1 base from V and 9 bases from J, with 13 bases between. From germline, CDR1 is SGHAT and CDR2 FQNNGV. The CDR3, as DNA: TGTGCCAGCAGCTTAGTATTCGGAGGAGGTGAGCAGTTCTTC. It translates to CASSLVFGGGEQFF.

The chain uses TRBV3-1 and TRBJ2-3, with TRBD2 matching 7 bases. The V segment lost 1 base and the J segment 0 bases; nucleotides outside the gene matches: 4. Germline values: CDR1 LGHDT, CDR2 YNNKEL (reference sequence). The CDR3 has 16 residues. CDR3 nucleotide sequence: TGTGCCAGCAGCCAAGGGTCGGGAGGAAGCACAGATACGCAGTATTTT. Translation: CASSQGSGGSTDTQYF.

This clonotype occurred many times. The chain joins TRBV10-3 to TRBJ2-1; possible D gene TRBD2, 5 bases. Germline values: CDR1 ENHRY, CDR2 SYGVKD. Trimming stripped 5 bases from V and 7 bases from J, with 9 bases between. The CDR3 length is 12 residues. This CDR3 reads CAISRPGNEQFF. The CDR3 DNA reads TGTGCCATCAGTCGACCGGGGAATGAGCAGTTCTTC.

This chain connects TRBV5-1 to TRBJ1-1; D gene ambiguous. This CDR3 has 14 residues. Germline V gene lookup returns CDR1 SGHRS and CDR2 YFSETQ. The V and J ends lost 4 bases and 0 bases respectively, with 10 bases between them. The CDR3 loop is CASSPLSVNTEAFF. The CDR3 region has the DNA TGCGCCAGCAGCCCGCTAAGTGTGAACACTGAAGCTTTCTTT.

This clonotype was seen many times. The CDR3 loop reads CASSSGQGGLAGSTDTQYF. CDR3 in DNA: TGTGCCAGCAGTTCTGGACAGGGAGGACTAGCGGGAAGCACAGATACGCAGTATTTT. The genes are TRBV27 and TRBJ2-3; 12 positions match TRBD2. Germline V lookup: CDR1 MNHEY, CDR2 SMNVEV (reference sequence). The CDR3 covers 19 residues. J was trimmed by 0 bases and V by 4 bases; bases with no gene match: 11.

This clonotype came up many times. The CDR3 sequence is CASRERTGRNTEAFF. Here the CDR3 DNA reads TGCGCCAGCAGGGAGCGGACAGGGCGGAACACTGAAGCTTTCTTT. The chain links TRBV5-1 to TRBJ1-1; 8 nucleotides agree with TRBD1. This CDR3 region has 15 residues. Trimming removed 5 bases from V and 1 base from J; junction bases left unmatched: 7. Germline assignment: CDR1 SGHRS and CDR2 YFSETQ.

The genes are TRBV12-3 or TRBV12-4 and TRBJ1-2; no firm D call. V lost 1 base and J 8 bases, leaving 5 bases between the germline ends. The length of the CDR3 is 11 residues. The CDR3 region is CASSLERGYTF. The DNA of the CDR3 is TGTGCCAGCAGTTTAGAGAGAGGCTACACCTTC.

This clonotype showed up many times. The rearrangement links TRBV12-3 or TRBV12-4 to TRBJ2-3; D is unresolved. V was cut by 5 bases and J by 6 bases, with 6 bases left in between. The CDR3 contains 11 residues. The CDR3 coding sequence is TGTGCCAGCAGTGCCTTGGATACGCAGTATTTT. Translated, it gives CASSALDTQYF.

The genes are TRBV25-1 and TRBJ2-1; 8 positions match TRBD2. The CDR3 has 14 residues. V lost 7 bases to trimming and J lost 5 bases; unmatched junction nucleotides: 7. Germline V lookup: CDR1 MGHDK, CDR2 SYGVNS. The DNA of the CDR3 is TGTGCCAGCACGGCCAGCGGGGGCCACAATGAGCAGTTCTTC. It codes for CASTASGGHNEQFF.

This clonotype was observed a handful of times. The chain combines TRBV6-5 with TRBJ2-1; D could derive from TRBD1 or TRBD2 (6 bases each). V gave up 7 bases and J gave up 15 bases, with 19 bases separating them. The germline CDR1 and CDR2 sequences are MNHEY and SVGAGI. The CDR3 sequence is 12 residues long. CDR3 in amino acids: CASTTGWGARFF. In nucleotides, the CDR3 is TGTGCCAGCACCACTGGGTGGGGGGCACGGTTCTTC.

This clonotype showed up many times. The chain employs TRBV5-6 and TRBJ2-1; D is perhaps TRBD1 or TRBD2 (5 bases each). The CDR3 loop spans 12 amino acids. Trimming shortened V by 10 bases and J by 8 bases, and 16 bases separated the two germline ends. Germline CDR1 reads SGHDT; CDR2 reads YYEEEE. The CDR3 DNA follows: TGTGCCGGACACCGAGGGCGGGATGAGCAGTTCTTC. Residues: CAGHRGRDEQFF.

This clonotype occurred a few times. The V and J genes are TRBV7-9 and TRBJ1-5, with 10 bases matching TRBD1. In germline, CDR1 is SEHNR, CDR2 FQNEAQ (reference sequence). The CDR3 has 18 residues. With 2 bases clipped from V and 0 bases from J, the junction kept 7 bases outside the gene matches. In DNA form, the CDR3 reads TGTGCCAGCAGCTTACAACGTGGGACAGGGGTTAGCAATCAGCCCCAGCATTTT. Translation gives CASSLQRGTGVSNQPQHF. Supplemented by reference TRBV7-9 and TRBJ1-5, the full variable domain reads DTGVSQNPRHKITKRGQNVTFRCDPISEHNRLYWYRQTLGQGPEFLTYFQNEAQLEKSRLLSDRFSAERPKGSFSTLEIQRTEQGDSAMYLCASSLQRGTGVSNQPQHFGDGTRLSIL.